The entry below gives a single T cell receptor (beta chain) sequence along with its context. The sample originates from a study of CD8 T cells in Susac syndrome. The CDR3 runs 17 residues. Germline CDR1 SGDLS, CDR2 YYNGEE. V shed 4 bases, J shed 3 bases, and the junction held 12 bases outside the gene matches. A quantity of roughly 0.5 to 1 ug RNA underwent reverse transcription using random hexamers. An immunoSEQ multiplex PCR generated amplified TCR beta CDR3 products spanning 54 Vbeta and 13 Jbeta. MiXCR, applied by TCRdb to the immunoSEQ multiplex PCR reads, yields one record per CDR3 protein. This table has about 71,000 distinct CDR3 sequences, roughly 95% appearing once. Negative isolation yielded CD8+ and CD4+ T cells; FACS enriched TEMRA cells.

The sample consisted of CD4+ T cells from PBMCs. The sequence was collected from a human donor with multiple sclerosis. V gene TRBV9 combines with J gene TRBJ2-1, with 8 bases lining up with TRBD1. CDR3 sequence reads: CASSSQYGQGLYNEQFF. DNA of the CDR3: TGTGCCAGCAGCTCCCAGTACGGACAGGGCCTCTACAATGAGCAGTTCTTC.